This entry features one TCR beta chain sequence. Looked up from germline, CDR1 is SGHNT and CDR2 is YYREEE (reference sequence). The CDR3 runs 16 residues. V lost 4 bases to trimming and J lost 0 bases; unmatched junction nucleotides: 3. Under the authors' procedure: Estimated nucleated cell counts came from reference gene primer amplification. The assay was immunoSEQ multiplex PCR, and TCRdb's table has in-frame clones only and misses some. The DNA was the basis for D and trimming; V, J and clone size are from that table. The repertoire holds 200,000 to 250,000 clones, around 80% seen once, with 4.5% to 7% in the top ten. These data are taken from a study of blood T cell repertoires in COVID-19. Study information: COVID-19 samples collected from the United States, Italy and Spain covered acute and convalescent phases.

Sample: peripheral blood. The TCR sequence derives from a woman in her 70s with acute or convalescent COVID-19. This chain joins TRBV5-4 and TRBJ2-1; 11 nucleotides line up with TRBD2. The DNA of the CDR3 is TGTGCCAGCAGCCCTAGCGGGGGGCTCTCCTACAATGAGCAGTTCTTC. Protein product: CASSPSGGLSYNEQFF. Drawing the rest from reference TRBV5-4 and TRBJ2-1, the complete variable domain is ETGVTQSPTHLIKTRGQQVTLRCSSQSGHNTVSWYQQALGQGPQFIFQYYREEENGRGNFPPRFSGLQFPNYSSELNVNALELDDSALYLCASSPSGGLSYNEQFFGPGTRLTVL.